Below are 14 T cell receptor beta chains sequenced from a single sample in a study of T cell responses to AZD1222 COVID-19 vaccine. The repertoire was sequenced with immunoSEQ multiplex PCR; TCRdb's copy has only in-frame clones and lacks some. The table includes fewer than 55,000 clones, more than 65% detected once. The sample in question was peripheral blood, obtained on day 0 of MenACWY control vaccination. These receptor sequences come from an adult in good health.

The sample holds a few counts of this clone. The sample carries other DNA sequences with the same CDR3. V and J are TRBV7-9 and TRBJ2-2; TRBD1 agrees at 7 bases. J was trimmed by 4 bases and V by 1 base; bases with no gene match: 3. Germline V CDR1 and CDR2: SEHNR, FQNEAQ (reference sequence). This CDR3 region has 15 residues. The CDR3 bases are TGTGCCAGCAGCTTAGGACAGGGTAGCACCGGGGAGCTGTTTTTT. Protein sequence: CASSLGQGSTGELFF.

In regard to this clone: Compared with germline, one end of the junction differs, possibly owing to a read error. CDR3 bases: TGTGCCAGCAGTTTACTGAGAGGCGGGCTTAACTTC. Translating it yields CASSLLRGGLNF. This sequence joins TRBV28 and TRBJ2-7; possible D gene TRBD2, 5 bases. CDR1 is MDHEN and CDR2 is SYDVKM in the germline V gene. The CDR3 has 12 amino acids. The full variable domain, in which reference TRBV28 and TRBJ2-7 provide the parts outside the CDR3, is DVKVTQSSRYLVKRTGEKVFLECVQDMDHENMFWYRQDPGLGLRLIYFSYDVKMKEKGDIPEGYSVSREKKERFSLILESASTNQTSMYLCASSLLRGGLNFGPGTRLTVT.

The chain couples TRBV19 to TRBJ1-1; 9 bases are shared with TRBD1. This CDR3 spans 17 amino acids. V was pared by 3 bases and J by 1 base, with 9 bases of the junction left unmatched. From germline, CDR1 is LNHDA and CDR2 SQIVND (reference sequence). The CDR3 DNA reads TGTGCCAGTAGTATGAGGGACAGGGCTCCGGCGAACACTGAAGCTTTCTTT. This sequence encodes CASSMRDRAPANTEAFF.

The chain has TRBV5-4 and TRBJ2-7; weak D call: TRBD2 (6 bases). The CDR3 runs 16 residues. Trimming cost V 4 bases and J 2 bases, with 19 bases left between them. Germline CDR1 SGHNT, CDR2 YYREEE (reference sequence). The CDR3 spells CASSRESTSQAYEQYF. DNA of the CDR3: TGTGCCAGCAGCCGAGAAAGTACTAGCCAAGCCTACGAGCAGTACTTC.

The chain joins TRBV7-9 to TRBJ1-2, with unresolved D. Trimming removed 4 bases from V and 4 bases from J, with 10 bases in between. The CDR3 contains 13 residues. The V gene's germline CDR1 is SEHNR and CDR2 FQNEAQ (reference sequence). CDR3: CASSSRGPYGYTF. For the CDR3, the DNA is TGTGCCAGCAGCTCCCGCGGACCCTATGGCTACACCTTC.

V and J are TRBV10-3 and TRBJ2-1; 7 nucleotides agree with TRBD2. The CDR3 has 11 residues. Trimming cost V 10 bases and J 8 bases; bases outside gene matches: 5. Per the germline V gene, CDR1 is ENHRY and CDR2 is SYGVKD. The CDR3 nucleotides are TGTGCCACCGGGCGGGAGTATGAGCAGTTCTTC. It translates to CATGREYEQFF.

This clone was counted many times. The chain combines TRBV28 with TRBJ1-2, with a weak D call TRBD1 (6 bases). Trimming cost V 7 bases and J 1 base, with 10 bases left between them. Germline V lookup: CDR1 MDHEN, CDR2 SYDVKM. This CDR3 is built from 13 residues. The CDR3 DNA is TGTGCCAGCAAGGGGGTTGATAACTATGGCTACACCTTC. Translating gives CASKGVDNYGYTF.

In this sample, this clone turned up once. This chain uses TRBV6-5 with TRBJ1-1; no clear D gene. Germline lookup yields CDR1 MNHEY and CDR2 SVGAGI. This CDR3 region has 12 residues. Between the trimmed V and J ends, which lost 5 bases and 7 bases, there was a span of 11 bases. CDR3: CASSQDGFEAFF. In DNA form, the CDR3 reads TGTGCCAGCAGTCAGGACGGGTTTGAAGCTTTCTTT.

This chain uses TRBV7-9 with TRBJ1-5, with D hard to call. This CDR3 region has 12 residues. V lost 1 base and J 5 bases, leaving 3 bases between the germline ends. Germline V gene data show CDR1 as SEHNR and CDR2 as FQNEAQ (reference sequence). The CDR3 region is CASSLDHQPQHF. The CDR3 DNA reads as TGTGCCAGCAGCTTAGACCATCAGCCCCAGCATTTT.

V and J are TRBV7-9 and TRBJ2-5; 15 bases are a match to TRBD2. The CDR3 totals 17 residues. The V gene's germline CDR1 is SEHNR and CDR2 FQNEAQ (reference sequence). V was pared by 5 bases and J by 1 base, with 5 bases of the junction left unmatched. CDR3 residues: CASSPRGLAGGQETQYF. As DNA, the CDR3 is TGTGCCAGCAGCCCAAGGGGACTAGCGGGGGGCCAAGAGACCCAGTACTTC.

This chain connects TRBV7-2 to TRBJ1-5; possibly TRBD1 for D (5 bases). Germline CDR1 is SGHTA and CDR2 is FQGNSA. The CDR3 runs 14 residues. Trimming stripped 2 bases from V and 7 bases from J, with 12 bases between. The CDR3: CASSLSSGGQPQHF. The CDR3 nucleotides read TGTGCCAGCAGCTTATCCTCGGGGGGACAGCCCCAGCATTTT.

The chain combines TRBV5-1 with TRBJ2-1; D is ambiguous. Germline lookup yields CDR1 SGHRS and CDR2 YFSETQ. The CDR3 has 12 amino acids. V was cut by 5 bases and J by 6 bases, with 9 bases left in between. This CDR3 is CASRLKANEQFF. DNA for the CDR3: TGCGCCAGCAGACTCAAAGCCAATGAGCAGTTCTTC.

V is TRBV9 and J is TRBJ2-1, with D maybe TRBD2 (5 bases). Germline values: CDR1 SGDLS, CDR2 YYNGEE. This CDR3 contains 14 residues. Trimming shortened V by 4 bases and J by 6 bases, and 14 bases separated the two germline ends. The CDR3 DNA reads as TGTGCCAGCAGCTCCCAGAGGGCGGCCAATGAGCAGTTCTTC. Its translation: CASSSQRAANEQFF.

The rearrangement links TRBV6-1 to TRBJ2-7; 10 bases agree with TRBD1. Germline V gene lookup returns CDR1 MNHNS and CDR2 SASEGT. This CDR3 comprises 15 residues. V lost 3 bases, J lost 6 bases, and 8 bases stayed unmatched. CDR3 residues: CASSDRDRGSSEQYF. The CDR3 nucleotides are TGTGCCAGCAGTGACCGGGACAGGGGCTCTTCCGAGCAGTACTTC.